The clone carrying this T cell receptor (beta chain) was observed at least ten times. The target antigen is unknown. Trimming left V 3 bases short and J 4 bases short, with 16 bases between. The CDR3 runs 15 residues. Looked up from germline, CDR1 is PRHDT and CDR2 is FYEKMQ (reference sequence). The data are from a study of T-cell reconstitution after alpha-beta-depleted transplantation in children. Study results and limitations: T-cell numbers and diversity, one year after transplant, stemmed largely from T cells that were newly produced. The origin of alpha-beta T cells about two months after transplant was reportedly several hundred expanded graft clones.

Unique molecular identifiers tagged the TCRbeta library. TCRdb passed the PCR reads through MiXCR, listing each CDR3 protein once. Counted here are just under 250,000 distinct CDR3 sequences, over 20% occurring once; the ten biggest clones make up about 2.6%. The clonotype was recovered from a girl aged 2 to 10 with Fanconi anemia, due to receive a stem cell transplant. This material consisted of PBMCs, taken before TCRalphabeta/CD19-depleted stem cell transplant. The chain joins TRBV13 to TRBJ2-7; D is unclear. The CDR3 nucleotides read TGTGCCAGCAGCTTTCCGTCAGACGGAAATTACGAGCAGTACTTC. As protein: CASSFPSDGNYEQYF.